The following is a T cell receptor (beta chain) sequence with its context. The data are from a study of cytomegalovirus exposure and HLA in healthy donors. Study context: Falling in the Caucasian-associated ancestry cluster were about 82% of about 400 genotyped donors.

Amplification used 60 Vbeta primers and 13 Jbeta primers. The table came from immunoSEQ multiplex PCR; TCRdb's copy has only in-frame clones and leaves some out. The sample lists roughly 150,000 clones, approximately 75% occurring once. This TCR was sampled from a man over 45 in good health and CMV-seropositive. The sequenced sample consisted of PBMCs.

CDR3 sequence: CASSPGPGVYEQYF. CDR3 coding DNA: TGCGCCAGCAGCCCCGGGCCCGGGGTCTACGAGCAGTACTTC. This sequence joins TRBV4-1 and TRBJ2-7; weak D call: TRBD2 (5 bases). CDR1 and CDR2 from the germline V gene are MGHRA and YSYEKL. This CDR3 has 14 amino acids. Trimming took off 4 bases at V and 3 bases at J, with 13 bases between the two ends.